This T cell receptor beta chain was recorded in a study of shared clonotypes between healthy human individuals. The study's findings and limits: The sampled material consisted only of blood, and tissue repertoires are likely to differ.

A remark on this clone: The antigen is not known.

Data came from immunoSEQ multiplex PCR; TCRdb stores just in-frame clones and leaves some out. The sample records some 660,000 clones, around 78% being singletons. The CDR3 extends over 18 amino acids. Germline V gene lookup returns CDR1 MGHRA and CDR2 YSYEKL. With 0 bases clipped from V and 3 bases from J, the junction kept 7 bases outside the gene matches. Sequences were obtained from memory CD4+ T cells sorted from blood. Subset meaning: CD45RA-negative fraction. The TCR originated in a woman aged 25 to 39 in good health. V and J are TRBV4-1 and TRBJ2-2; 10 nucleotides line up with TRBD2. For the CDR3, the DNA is TGCGCCAGCAGCCAAGAATACAGTCTAGCGGGAGACACCGGGGAGCTGTTTTTT. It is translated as CASSQEYSLAGDTGELFF.